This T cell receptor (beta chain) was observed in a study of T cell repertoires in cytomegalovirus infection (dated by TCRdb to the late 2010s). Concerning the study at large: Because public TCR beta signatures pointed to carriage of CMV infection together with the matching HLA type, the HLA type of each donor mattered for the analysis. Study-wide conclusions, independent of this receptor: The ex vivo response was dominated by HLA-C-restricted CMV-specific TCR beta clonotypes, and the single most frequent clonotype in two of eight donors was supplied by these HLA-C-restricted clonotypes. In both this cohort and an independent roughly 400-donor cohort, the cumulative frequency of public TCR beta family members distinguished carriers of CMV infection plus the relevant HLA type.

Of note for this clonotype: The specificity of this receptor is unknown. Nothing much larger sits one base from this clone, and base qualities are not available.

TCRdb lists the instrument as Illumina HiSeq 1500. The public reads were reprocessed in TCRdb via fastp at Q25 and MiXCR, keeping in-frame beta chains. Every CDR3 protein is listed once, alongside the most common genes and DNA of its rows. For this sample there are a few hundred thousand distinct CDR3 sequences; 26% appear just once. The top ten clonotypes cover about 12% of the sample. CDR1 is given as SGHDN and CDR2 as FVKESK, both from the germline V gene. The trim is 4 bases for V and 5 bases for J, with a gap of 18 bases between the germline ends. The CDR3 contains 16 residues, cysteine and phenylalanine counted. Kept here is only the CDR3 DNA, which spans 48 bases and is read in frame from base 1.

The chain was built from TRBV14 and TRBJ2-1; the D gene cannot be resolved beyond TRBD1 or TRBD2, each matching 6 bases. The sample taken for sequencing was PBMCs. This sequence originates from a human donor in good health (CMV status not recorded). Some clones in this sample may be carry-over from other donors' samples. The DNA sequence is TGTGCCAGCAGCCCCCTGGAGGGGGGCCCAGACAATGAGCAGTTCTTC. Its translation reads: CASSPLEGGPDNEQFF.